The rows below give T cell receptor beta chains drawn from one sample of a study of cytomegalovirus exposure and HLA in healthy donors. Assay: immunoSEQ multiplex PCR; the TCRdb copy retains only in-frame clones and omits some. The table lists about 190,000 clones, about 69% of them singletons, with approximately 4.8% in the top ten. Sequenced input: PBMCs. Receptors originate from a man aged 30 to 45 in good health and CMV-seropositive. The CDR3 runs from the conserved cysteine through the conserved F or W. Each record gives: D gene, J gene, V gene, clone size, CDR3 DNA, CDR3 protein. D genes are given only for firm matches. Clone size appears in some rows only: once, few, many, or a class for an expanded clone.

>.|TRBJ2-7|TRBV19|.
TGTGCCAGTAGTATAGATCCTAGCTCCTACGAGCAGTACTTC
CASSIDPSSYEQYF
>TRBD2|TRBJ2-1|TRBV19|.
TGTGCCAGTAGTATCGGCGGGAGGGGCAATGAGCAGTTCTTC
CASSIGGRGNEQFF
>.|TRBJ2-5|TRBV5-1|few
TGCGCCAGCACCGGGGGGCTGGGTAGGTCAGAGACCCAGTACTTC
CASTGGLGRSETQYF
>.|TRBJ2-5|TRBV7-2|.
TGTGCCAGCAGCTTAAGCCGTGAGGAGACCCAGTACTTC
CASSLSREETQYF
>TRBD1|TRBJ2-7|TRBV7-2|few
TGTGCCAGCAGCCCCCCTTCCAGGGGGTCCTACGAGCAGTACTTC
CASSPPSRGSYEQYF
>.|TRBJ1-5|TRBV6-1|.
TGTGCCAGCAGTGGCTTAACAGGGAGTCAGCCCCAGCATTTT
CASSGLTGSQPQHF
>.|TRBJ1-5|TRBV10-3|.
TGTGCCATCAGTGAGTCTCTCAGAACTAGCAATCAGCCCCAGCATTTT
CAISESLRTSNQPQHF
>TRBD2|TRBJ2-1|TRBV11-1|.
TGTGCCAGCAGCCCGGTCGGTTTGGGGACTAGCGGCTACAATGAGCAGTTCTTC
CASSPVGLGTSGYNEQFF
>TRBD1|TRBJ2-2|TRBV9|.
TGTGCCAGCAGCGTAGAACAGGGGGCATTTCACGGGGAGCTGTTTTTT
CASSVEQGAFHGELFF
>TRBD2|TRBJ2-1|TRBV11-2|.
TGTGCCAGCAGCCCCAGGGCTAGCGGTACGAGCTCCTACAATGAGCAGTTCTTC
CASSPRASGTSSYNEQFF
>TRBD2|TRBJ2-7|TRBV7-8|.
TGTGCCAGCAGCTTAGCGGGCGGGAGGAGCTCCTACGAGCAGTACTTC
CASSLAGGRSSYEQYF
>.|TRBJ1-3|TRBV18|.
TGTGCCAGCTCACGCGGGCAGCCAACTTCTGGAAACACCATATATTTT
CASSRGQPTSGNTIYF
>TRBD1|TRBJ2-2|TRBV28|.
TGTGCCAGCAGATCCGGGACAGGGAACACCGGGGAGCTGTTTTTT
CASRSGTGNTGELFF
>TRBD2|TRBJ2-1|TRBV11-3|few
TGTGCCAGCAGCTTAGGCGGGAGGGCCAGTAATGAGCAGTTCTTC
CASSLGGRASNEQFF
>.|TRBJ2-3|TRBV7-9|.
TGTGCCAGCAGCCCACGGATCTTAGCCGCGAACACAGATACGCAGTATTTT
CASSPRILAANTDTQYF
>.|TRBJ2-6|TRBV6-5|once
TGTGCCAGCAGTTCGGAAGGGGTGTCTGGGGCCAACGTCCTGACTTTC
CASSSEGVSGANVLTF
>.|TRBJ2-7|TRBV9|.
TGTGCCAGCAGCCCTGGTCAGGGGACCTACGAGCAGTACTTC
CASSPGQGTYEQYF
>TRBD2|TRBJ2-1|TRBV4-3|.
TGCGCCAGCAGACAAGATCTTGGGAGGGTGGGGTACAATGAGCAGTTCTTC
CASRQDLGRVGYNEQFF
>TRBD1|TRBJ2-7|TRBV11-2|.
TGTGCCAGCAGCTTAGCGGGACAGCAGTACGAGCAGTACTTC
CASSLAGQQYEQYF
>.|TRBJ1-1|TRBV6-1|.
TGTGCCAGCAGCCTAAGAGGGAGGGCACCTGAAGCTTTCTTT
CASSLRGRAPEAFF
>.|TRBJ1-4|TRBV7-2|.
TGTGCCAGCAGCTTAGTGGCAGGGTCAGAAAAACTGTTTTTT
CASSLVAGSEKLFF
>.|TRBJ2-7|TRBV7-6|.
TGTGCCAGCAGCTTAGAAGGAGATCCTAACGAGCAGTACTTC
CASSLEGDPNEQYF
>TRBD1|TRBJ2-2|TRBV6-1|.
TGTGCCAGCAGTGGTAACAGGGGGTTCGGGGAGCTGTTTTTT
CASSGNRGFGELFF
>.|TRBJ1-2|TRBV11-2|.
TGTGCCAGCAGCTTCGGAGCTAACTATGGCTACACCTTC
CASSFGANYGYTF
>TRBD1|TRBJ1-5|TRBV11-2|once
TGTGCCAGCAGCTTAGGGGGGGCAGGGGGCTCTGGCAATCAGCCCCAGCATTTT
CASSLGGAGGSGNQPQHF
>TRBD1|TRBJ1-2|TRBV2|.
TGTGCCAGCAGTGAATGGGGGACAGGGGATCGGGGCTACACCTTC
CASSEWGTGDRGYTF
>.|TRBJ1-4|TRBV9|few
TGTGCCAGCAGCGTAGACTCGGGCGAGGGGGTTTATGAAAAACTGTTTTTT
CASSVDSGEGVYEKLFF
>.|TRBJ1-1|TRBV28|.
TGTGCCAGCAGTCCGACAGCTTACACTGAAGCTTTCTTT
CASSPTAYTEAFF
>TRBD1|TRBJ1-1|TRBV7-9|.
TGTGCCAGCAGCTTAGTTGCGGGACAGATGAACACTGAAGCTTTCTTT
CASSLVAGQMNTEAFF
>.|TRBJ2-4|TRBV18|.
TGTGCCAGCTCACCTAGGACTGGAGGGGAAAACATTCAGTACTTC
CASSPRTGGENIQYF
>.|TRBJ2-2|TRBV6-6|.
TGTGCCAGCACCAAGAACTTGGAAGGGGCCGGGGAGCTGTTTTTT
CASTKNLEGAGELFF
>.|TRBJ2-5|TRBV5-1|.
TGCGCCAGCAGCTTGGGACAGTTCCAAGAGACCCAGTACTTC
CASSLGQFQETQYF
>TRBD2|TRBJ2-1|TRBV4-2|few
TGTGCCAGCAGCCAAGGAGCGGGGCAGGCCTACAATGAGCAGTTCTTC
CASSQGAGQAYNEQFF